This TCR beta chain was captured in a study of OX40 agonist ivuxolimab in advanced cancers. Study at large: Prior therapy, whether anti-PD-1, anti-PD-L1 or anti-CTLA-4, was allowed, and 30% to 40% had some. Partial responses were recorded for three patients, including one with hepatocellular carcinoma and two with cutaneous melanoma.

Looked up from germline, CDR1 is KGHSH and CDR2 is LQKENI. The V end was cut by 1 base, the J end by 0 bases, with 7 bases between. CDR3 length: 16 amino acids. Enrollment shut out patients with autoimmune disease history or systemic immunosuppression. The study sampled blood at baseline, cycle 4 day 1, and cycle 7 day 1. This clone was seen only once. Sequenced by immunoSEQ multiplex PCR; TCRdb stores in-frame clones only, minus some. The sample shows tens of thousands of clones, over 75% of them seen only once. The sequenced sample was CD4+ or CD8+ T cells sorted from blood, obtained in a trial of the OX40 agonist ivuxolimab. V usage is TRBV18 and J usage is TRBJ1-6, with D maybe TRBD1 (5 bases). The clonotype comes from an adult with an advanced solid tumor such as melanoma, head and neck, liver or kidney cancer. CDR3 region: CASSPRGSSYNSPLHF. CDR3 nucleotides: TGTGCCAGCTCACCACGGGGGAGCTCCTATAATTCACCCCTCCACTTT.